The present TCR beta chain was sequenced within a study of blood T cell repertoires in COVID-19. Study overall: Spain, Italy and the United States supplied samples that represented acute and convalescent COVID-19. T cells, B-cell-depleted T cells, or PBMCs provided the cDNA or gDNA that served as material.

Repertoires were generated with immunoSEQ multiplex PCR, while TCRdb's copy carries only in-frame clones and drops some. This table holds approximately 60,000 clones, around three quarters found once. This CDR3 contains 16 residues. The V and J ends lost 6 bases and 0 bases respectively, with 14 bases between them. Germline loops: CDR1 MDHEN, CDR2 SYDVKM. This receptor was obtained from a human donor in a cohort sampled during active COVID-19. The chain joins TRBV28 to TRBJ2-2; D gene ambiguous. The source material was peripheral blood. The DNA for the CDR3 is TGTGCCAGCAGCCATCCGACACCCTCGAACACCGGGGAGCTGTTTTTT. It codes for CASSHPTPSNTGELFF.